A single sample is the source of the 19 T cell receptor beta chains below, sequenced in a study of patients and donors after allogeneic stem cell transplantation. TCRdb itself ran the RT-PCR reads through MiXCR, one entry per CDR3 protein. The sample shows approximately 200,000 distinct CDR3 sequences, roughly two fifths of them seen only once. Sequencing was performed on blood, either unsorted or a sorted T cell fraction (not recorded which). The receptors were sampled from a human donor who was either an allogeneic HSCT recipient or a stem cell or donor lymphocyte infusion donor (not recorded which). It is not recorded whose cells these are; they may come from a transplant donor.

The gene calls are TRBV6-5 and TRBJ1-1; TRBD1 agrees at 7 bases. Per germline, CDR1 MNHEY and CDR2 SVGAGI. This CDR3 region has 11 residues. Trimming took 6 bases from V and 6 from J; bases not matched to a gene: 1. CDR3 amino acids: CASSQGAEAFF. Written as DNA, the CDR3 is TGTGCCAGCAGCCAGGGGGCTGAAGCTTTCTTT.

The chain has TRBV20-1 and TRBJ2-7; D is possibly TRBD1 or TRBD2 (6 bases each). Trimming stripped 5 bases from V and 2 bases from J, with 10 bases between. The CDR3 has 12 amino acids. The V gene's germline CDR1 is DFQATT and CDR2 SNEGSKA (reference sequence). The CDR3 is CSAEGGTYEQYF. The CDR3 coding sequence is TGCAGTGCTGAGGGGGGCACCTACGAGCAGTACTTC.

This clonotype has a handful of counts. This chain joins TRBV20-1 and TRBJ1-5; no clear D gene. Germline loops: CDR1 DFQATT, CDR2 SNEGSKA (reference sequence). V dropped 0 bases and J dropped 0 bases, with 24 bases sitting between them. The CDR3 runs 20 residues. The CDR3 protein is CSARDSGVNWRNYSNQPQHF. The CDR3, as DNA: TGCAGTGCTAGAGATTCGGGAGTGAATTGGAGAAATTATAGCAATCAGCCCCAGCATTTT.

The J gene is TRBJ2-1, the V gene TRBV7-8; D not resolved. CDR3 size: 16 residues. V lost 2 bases and J lost 2, with 13 bases in between. Germline V gene data show CDR1 as SGHVS and CDR2 as FQNEAQ. The CDR3 protein is CASSLRLSQTYNEQFF. CDR3 bases: TGTGCCAGCAGCTTAAGATTGAGCCAAACCTACAATGAGCAGTTCTTC.

Many counts were recorded for this clonotype. This chain connects TRBV7-9 to TRBJ1-1; the D is unclear. Germline V gene lookup returns CDR1 SEHNR and CDR2 FQNEAQ (reference sequence). This CDR3 is 14 amino acids long. V shed 1 base and J shed 3 bases, with 9 bases lying between them. CDR3 sequence (DNA): TGTGCCAGCAGCTTAGAGGCAGCCGACACTGAAGCTTTCTTT. Amino acid sequence: CASSLEAADTEAFF.

This clonotype was seen repeatedly, ten times or more. The chain carries TRBV29-1 and TRBJ1-1, with 9 bases identical to TRBD1. The J segment lost 4 bases and the V segment lost 6 bases, leaving 6 bases of the junction unmatched. Germline CDR1 SQVTM, CDR2 ANQGSEA. The CDR3 is made up of 13 amino acids. CDR3 sequence: CSVRDRAGTEAFF. DNA for the CDR3: TGCAGCGTGAGGGACAGGGCTGGCACTGAAGCTTTCTTT.

J is TRBJ2-3 and V is TRBV7-9; the D gene is possibly TRBD2 (5 bases). The CDR3 has 16 amino acids. Germline lookup yields CDR1 SEHNR and CDR2 FQNEAQ (reference sequence). V lost 1 base and J lost 0, with 11 bases in between. The CDR3 DNA follows: TGTGCCAGCAGCTTAGTCGGCGGGTGGAGCACAGATACGCAGTATTTT. This codes for CASSLVGGWSTDTQYF.

The rearrangement links TRBV12-3 or TRBV12-4 to TRBJ2-2; D assignment may be TRBD1 or TRBD2 (6 bases each). Trimming took 6 bases from V and 3 from J, leaving 17 bases between them. This CDR3 is built from 16 residues. The CDR3 DNA is TGTGCCAGCAGCTCCGGGCGGAGGGGGGACACCGGGGAGCTGTTTTTT. Translating gives CASSSGRRGDTGELFF.

J is TRBJ2-2 and V is TRBV4-1; 7 nucleotides align to TRBD2. The CDR3 covers 16 residues. The germline V gene encodes CDR1 MGHRA and CDR2 YSYEKL. V shed 1 base, J shed 4 bases, and the junction held 6 bases outside the gene matches. Here the CDR3 DNA reads TGCGCCAGCAGCCAAGGGGCGGGGGTTCGCACCGGGGAGCTGTTTTTT. Protein: CASSQGAGVRTGELFF.

This rearrangement joins TRBV6-1 to TRBJ2-6, with D uncertain. Trimming stripped 2 bases from V and 0 bases from J, with 2 bases between. This CDR3 has 14 amino acids. The V gene's germline CDR1 is MNHNS and CDR2 SASEGT. The CDR3 spells CASSEPSGANVLTF. In DNA form, the CDR3 reads TGTGCCAGCAGTGAACCCTCTGGGGCCAACGTCCTGACTTTC.

In its sample, this clonotype was seen a few times. The chain has TRBV29-1 and TRBJ2-7; tentative D call: TRBD1 (6 bases). V was clipped by 0 bases and J by 2 bases, with 11 bases between them. Germline values: CDR1 SQVTM, CDR2 ANQGSEA. This CDR3 has 14 amino acids. In DNA form, the CDR3 reads TGCAGCGTTGAAGATCAGGGGAATCCCTACGAGCAGTACTTC. Its translation: CSVEDQGNPYEQYF.

A few counts support this clonotype. V gene TRBV4-3 combines with J gene TRBJ1-2, with 8 bases lining up with TRBD1. V lost 4 bases to trimming and J lost 3 bases; unmatched junction nucleotides: 7. Germline CDR1 and CDR2: LGHNA and YSLEER. This CDR3 is built from 15 residues. The CDR3 loop is CASSPKGQGDYGYTF. Written as DNA, the CDR3 is TGCGCCAGCAGCCCAAAAGGACAGGGAGACTATGGCTACACCTTC.

This chain joins TRBV28 and TRBJ1-2; 10 nucleotides match TRBD1. The V gene's germline CDR1 is MDHEN and CDR2 SYDVKM. The CDR3 spans 14 residues. Trimming at V came to 5 bases and at J to 7 bases, leaving 7 bases not matched to a gene. As DNA, the CDR3 is TGTGCCAGCAGTAGGGGACAGGGGTTTGGTGGCTACACCTTC. It yields the protein CASSRGQGFGGYTF.

CDR3 coding DNA: TGTGCCAGCAGCCCGGGCTTGGTCACCGGGGAGCTGTTTTTT. Translation gives CASSPGLVTGELFF. The rearrangement uses TRBV7-2 and TRBJ2-2; D gene ambiguous. Trimming took 5 bases from V and 4 from J, leaving 11 bases between them. The CDR3 has 14 residues. Germline loops: CDR1 SGHTA, CDR2 FQGNSA.

This clonotype has more than one count but fewer than ten. This rearrangement joins TRBV4-2 to TRBJ1-5, with TRBD1 matching over 7 bases. The J segment lost 4 bases and the V segment lost 0 bases, leaving 3 bases of the junction unmatched. Germline V gene data show CDR1 as LGHNA and CDR2 as YNFKEQ. The CDR3 runs to 15 residues. In DNA, the CDR3 is TGTGCCAGCAGCCAAGAACGGGACAGAAATCAGCCCCAGCATTTT. Its protein product is CASSQERDRNQPQHF.

V gene TRBV10-3 combines with J gene TRBJ2-1, with TRBD2 identical over 13 bases. Germline CDR1 reads ENHRY; CDR2 reads SYGVKD. This CDR3 comprises 14 residues. Losses at the gene ends were 10 bases for V and 7 bases for J; bases not matched to a gene: 7. CDR3 in amino acids: CATEGLAGINEQFF. CDR3 in DNA: TGTGCCACCGAGGGACTAGCGGGGATAAATGAGCAGTTCTTC.

This clonotype was detected a few times. V gene TRBV27 combines with J gene TRBJ1-1; D ambiguous. The CDR3 totals 14 residues. Per germline, CDR1 MNHEY and CDR2 SMNVEV (reference sequence). V was clipped by 7 bases and J by 5 bases, with 17 bases between them. DNA for the CDR3: TGTGCCAGCACCTCTGGGGTGTCGGGTACTGAAGCTTTCTTT. This translates into CASTSGVSGTEAFF.

This clonotype was recorded a few times. V and J are TRBV2 and TRBJ2-5; TRBD2 aligns across 14 bases. The trim removed 11 bases at V and 3 bases at J, leaving 8 bases unmatched. The germline V gene encodes CDR1 SNHLY and CDR2 FYNNEI. This CDR3 region has 15 residues. CDR3 DNA: TGTGCCGGGACTAGCGGGAGCGGTCCGGAAGAGACCCAGTACTTC. It specifies CAGTSGSGPEETQYF.

Many counts were recorded for this clonotype. The gene calls are TRBV12-3 or TRBV12-4 and TRBJ1-1, with D unclear. Between the trimmed V and J ends, which lost 2 bases and 5 bases, there was a span of 6 bases. The CDR3 consists of 12 residues. CDR3 nucleotide sequence: TGTGCCAGCAGTTTAAAGGGAACTGAAGCTTTCTTT. Protein product: CASSLKGTEAFF.